This T cell receptor beta chain is from a study of CD8 T cells in ankylosing spondylitis. Study results and caveats: For ankylosing spondylitis blood, a TCR beta motif of about 8 highly homologous variants appeared characteristic. There were earlier reports of some motif variants in reactive arthritis synovial fluid and blood.

This clonotype occurred a few times. Its specificity is unknown. In TCRdb, the 5' RACE reads were re-called with MiXCR into one record per CDR3 protein. The sample holds around 390,000 distinct CDR3 sequences, approximately 20% seen once. Sample: blood, either unsorted or a sorted T cell fraction (not recorded which). This TCR was recovered from a male donor with ankylosing spondylitis.

CDR3 sequence reads: CASSAYGGGNSPLHF. The CDR3 DNA is TGTGCCAGCAGTGCCTATGGGGGCGGCAATTCACCCCTCCACTTT. This rearrangement joins TRBV28 to TRBJ1-6, with D perhaps matching TRBD1 (6 bases). Trimming shortened V by 5 bases and J by 7 bases, and 15 bases separated the two germline ends. This CDR3 is 15 amino acids long. Germline lookup yields CDR1 MDHEN and CDR2 SYDVKM.